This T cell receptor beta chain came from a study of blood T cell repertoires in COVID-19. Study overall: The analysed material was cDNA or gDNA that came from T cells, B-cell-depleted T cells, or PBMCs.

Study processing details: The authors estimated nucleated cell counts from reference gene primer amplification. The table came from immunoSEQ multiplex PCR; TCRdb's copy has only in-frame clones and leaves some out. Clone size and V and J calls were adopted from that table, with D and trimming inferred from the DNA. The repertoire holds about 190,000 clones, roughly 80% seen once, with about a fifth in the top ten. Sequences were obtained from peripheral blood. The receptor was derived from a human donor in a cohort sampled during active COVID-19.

The CDR3 spells CASRSAGGGNTIYF. The CDR3 nucleotides are TGTGCCAGCAGGTCGGCAGGGGGCGGAAACACCATATATTTT. The V gene is TRBV6-5, the J gene TRBJ1-3, with 8 bases aligning to TRBD1. CDR1 is MNHEY, CDR2 SVGAGI, per germline. This CDR3 is 14 amino acids long. The J segment lost 4 bases and the V segment lost 6 bases, leaving 5 bases of the junction unmatched.